This TCR beta chain was retrieved from a study of cytomegalovirus exposure and HLA in healthy donors. Comment on this clone: The antigen is unknown.

Whole-study results and caveats: Immune exposure was documented only through CMV serostatus. In all likelihood, a cluster of highly shared sequence variants was a sequencing artifact.

The PCR contained 60 Vbeta and 13 Jbeta primers. TCRdb's copy holds only in-frame clones and misses some; the assay was immunoSEQ multiplex PCR. The data contain under 150,000 clones, 80% of them singletons. Germline assignment: CDR1 MNHNS and CDR2 SASEGT. Trimming took 4 bases from V and 6 from J; bases not matched to a gene: 6. CDR3 length: 15 amino acids. Input material: PBMCs. This TCR came from a man aged 35-49 years in good health and CMV-seropositive. The rearrangement links TRBV6-1 to TRBJ1-6; 7 nucleotides line up with TRBD1. CDR3 loop: CASSVSRGLNSPLHF. CDR3 coding DNA: TGTGCCAGCAGTGTTTCTAGGGGGCTTAATTCACCCCTCCACTTT.